Each of the 24 T cell receptor beta chains below was sequenced from the same sample in a study of regulatory T cells in long-lasting Graves disease. Arm-PCR of CDR3 regions with iRepertoire HTBI primers generated TCR beta libraries. In TCRdb, the multiplex PCR reads were re-called with MiXCR into one record per CDR3 protein. The table lists fewer than 350,000 distinct CDR3 sequences, more than 15% of them singletons. Time point in this sample: newly diagnosed GD, antithyroid drugs for less than 3 months. RNA from PBMCs was the source of the TCR library. The sample here was peripheral blood mononuclear cells (PBMCs), taken at new diagnosis, from a patient treated with antithyroid drugs. The receptors were gathered from a female donor with Graves disease.

This clonotype was detected many times. The gene calls are TRBV6-1 and TRBJ2-1; TRBD2 matches at 14 bases. Germline V lookup: CDR1 MNHNS, CDR2 SASEGT. Unmatched junction bases numbered 16, after V lost 6 bases and J lost 9 bases. The CDR3 has 18 residues. The CDR3 DNA follows: TGTGCCAGCAGCGAACAAGGCGCCGGGACTAGCGGGAGTGGTGAGCAGTTCTTC. Protein: CASSEQGAGTSGSGEQFF.

The sample holds many counts of this clonotype. The V and J genes are TRBV28 and TRBJ1-3, with a weak D call TRBD1 (5 bases). The germline V gene has CDR1 MDHEN and CDR2 SYDVKM. Deletions cut 7 bases from V and 0 bases from J, with 7 bases between. The CDR3 runs 13 residues. In DNA form, the CDR3 reads TGTGCCAGCACTGGGGCCTCTGGAAACACCATATATTTT. It translates to CASTGASGNTIYF.

This clonotype was counted ten times or more. This chain links TRBV3-1 with TRBJ2-7; 7 positions agree with TRBD1. The CDR3 sequence is 16 residues long. The germline CDR1 and CDR2 sequences are LGHDT and YNNKEL (reference sequence). With 3 bases clipped from V and 5 bases from J, the junction kept 13 bases outside the gene matches. The CDR3 DNA reads as TGTGCCAGCAGCCAGGCCCCGTACAGGGGTTACCACGAGCAGTACTTC. It specifies CASSQAPYRGYHEQYF.

This clonotype appeared many times. The genes are TRBV7-9 and TRBJ2-7; 9 nucleotides match TRBD1. Germline V gene data show CDR1 as SEHNR and CDR2 as FQNEAQ (reference sequence). The CDR3 runs to 20 residues. The trim removed 1 base at V and 0 bases at J, leaving 16 bases unmatched. In DNA, the CDR3 is TGTGCCAGCAGCTTAGACACAATTACACGGGGACAGGGAAGCTCCTACGAGCAGTACTTC. Its translation: CASSLDTITRGQGSSYEQYF.

This clonotype was counted ten times or more. V usage is TRBV7-8 and J usage is TRBJ2-1; D remains ambiguous. CDR3 size: 13 residues. V shed 5 bases and J shed 5 bases, with 10 bases lying between them. Germline CDR1 is SGHVS and CDR2 is FQNEAQ. For the CDR3, the DNA is TGTGCCAGCAGCGCCAGCTTTAACAATGAGCAGTTCTTC. It translates to CASSASFNNEQFF.

CDR3 residues: CASSQGWTSGMEQYF. The CDR3 DNA sequence: TGCGCCAGCAGCCAAGGGTGGACTAGCGGGATGGAGCAGTACTTC. The V and J genes are TRBV4-1 and TRBJ2-7; 12 bases are shared with TRBD2. This CDR3 is built from 15 residues. From germline, CDR1 is MGHRA and CDR2 YSYEKL. V lost 1 base, J lost 7 bases, and 5 bases stayed unmatched.

Many counts were recorded for this clonotype. This chain links TRBV10-3 with TRBJ1-1; D is unclear. CDR1 is ENHRY, CDR2 SYGVKD, per germline. V was trimmed by 3 bases and J by 7 bases, leaving 12 bases between them. The CDR3 is 13 amino acids. DNA of the CDR3: TGTGCCATCAGTGACCCGTTGTTCGGTGAAGCTTTCTTT. Protein: CAISDPLFGEAFF.

Ten or more counts support this clonotype. V is TRBV6-5 and J is TRBJ1-6; D is undetermined. CDR3 length equals 14 residues. Germline CDR1 and CDR2: MNHEY and SVGAGI. V gave up 2 bases and J gave up 8 bases, with 10 bases separating them. The CDR3 spells CASSYAFEDSPLHF. The CDR3 DNA reads TGTGCCAGCAGTTACGCCTTCGAGGATTCACCCCTCCACTTT.

The chain couples TRBV28 to TRBJ2-1; D is ambiguous. The CDR3 loop spans 16 amino acids. Trimming cost V 1 base and J 1 base, with 11 bases left between them. CDR1 MDHEN and CDR2 SYDVKM come from the germline V gene. This CDR3 reads CASSLSGSKSYNEQFF. The CDR3 nucleotides are TGTGCCAGCAGTTTATCGGGCAGCAAATCCTACAATGAGCAGTTCTTC.

In this sample, this clonotype turned up many times. The rearrangement uses TRBV19 and TRBJ2-6, with D perhaps TRBD1 (5 bases). CDR1 and CDR2 (germline): LNHDA, SQIVND (reference sequence). Trimming took off 1 base at V and 3 bases at J, with 10 bases between the two ends. This CDR3 is 16 amino acids long. CDR3: CASSIVKGLGANVLTF. The DNA of the CDR3 is TGTGCCAGTAGTATAGTGAAGGGGCTTGGGGCCAACGTCCTGACTTTC.

The chain carries TRBV29-1 and TRBJ2-7, with 9 bases that match TRBD1. Per germline, CDR1 SQVTM and CDR2 ANQGSEA. With 1 base clipped from V and 9 bases from J, the junction kept 4 bases outside the gene matches. This CDR3 comprises 12 residues. CDR3 sequence: CSVEGQGEWQYF. CDR3 nucleotides: TGCAGCGTTGAAGGACAGGGGGAGTGGCAGTACTTC.

This clonotype was seen ten or more times. The CDR3 reads CASSLYMGFYNEQFF. Here the CDR3 DNA reads TGTGCCAGCAGCTTATACATGGGCTTTTACAATGAGCAGTTCTTC. The chain recombines TRBV11-2 with TRBJ2-1; D is ambiguous. V shed 2 bases and J shed 4 bases, with 12 bases lying between them. This CDR3 is built from 15 residues. The germline gives CDR1 SGHAT, CDR2 FQNNGV. Drawing the rest from reference TRBV11-2 and TRBJ2-1, the complete variable domain is EAGVAQSPRYKIIEKRQSVAFWCNPISGHATLYWYQQILGQGPKLLIQFQNNGVVDDSQLPKDRFSAERLKGVDSTLKIQPAKLEDSAVYLCASSLYMGFYNEQFFGPGTRLTVL.

This clonotype was found many times. V is TRBV18 and J is TRBJ1-6; the match to TRBD1 covers 8 bases. The germline CDR1 and CDR2 sequences are KGHSH and LQKENI. With V trimmed by 3 bases and J by 10 bases, 8 bases remained unmatched. The CDR3 totals 15 residues. The CDR3 here is CASSPRGDRGSPLHF. The CDR3 DNA reads TGTGCCAGCTCACCTCGGGGCGACAGGGGATCACCCCTCCACTTT.

Note on this clonotype: The germline gene is not matched at one end of the junction; a read error may be the cause. The chain couples TRBV5-5 to TRBJ2-4; D call uncertain. The CDR3 consists of 13 residues. Germline loops: CDR1 SGHKS, CDR2 YYEKEE (reference sequence). DNA of the CDR3: TGTGCCAGCAGCTTGGGACTCTACAATGAGCAGGTCTTC. It specifies CASSLGLYNEQVF.

V and J are TRBV18 and TRBJ2-1; TRBD1 aligns across 9 bases. CDR3 length: 14 amino acids. Unmatched junction bases numbered 4, after V lost 3 bases and J lost 7 bases. The germline V gene encodes CDR1 KGHSH and CDR2 LQKENI. The CDR3, as DNA: TGTGCCAGCTCACCGGCCGGGACAGGGAATGAGCAGTTCTTC. Residues: CASSPAGTGNEQFF.

On this clonotype itself: One base away lies a much larger clone, so this may be a sequencing read error. This chain connects TRBV30 to TRBJ1-2, with a weak D call TRBD1 (5 bases). The CDR3 has 14 amino acids. Germline V lookup: CDR1 GTSNPN, CDR2 SVGIG (reference sequence). V was trimmed by 2 bases and J by 4 bases, leaving 14 bases between them. CDR3 amino acids: CAWSPRGVRYGYTF. The CDR3, as DNA: TGTGCCTGGAGTCCGCGGGGCGTTCGCTATGGCTACACCTTC.

This clonotype was detected ten times or more. The gene calls are TRBV12-3 or TRBV12-4 and TRBJ2-3, with D unresolved. The CDR3 has 16 residues. Trimming took 2 bases from V and 2 from J, leaving 14 bases between them. DNA of the CDR3: TGTGCCAGCAGTTTACGACTCCTGGCCGACACAGATACGCAGTATTTT. Protein sequence: CASSLRLLADTDTQYF.

The chain carries TRBV11-2 and TRBJ2-2; 8 bases match TRBD1. J gave up 7 bases and V 7 bases, and 8 bases lay outside the gene matches. Germline V gives CDR1 SGHAT, CDR2 FQNNGV. There are 14 residues in the CDR3. The CDR3 is CASTQDRVVGELFF. The CDR3 DNA is TGTGCCAGCACTCAGGACAGGGTGGTCGGGGAGCTGTTTTTT.

This clonotype was recorded at least ten times. V gene TRBV12-3 or TRBV12-4 combines with J gene TRBJ2-7; weak D call: TRBD2 (5 bases). CDR3 size: 13 residues. Between the trimmed V and J ends, which lost 8 bases and 2 bases, there was a span of 13 bases. The CDR3 reads CASRGPDTYEQYF. The CDR3 DNA is TGTGCCAGCCGCGGGCCAGACACCTACGAGCAGTACTTC.

This clonotype has a count of ten or more. J is TRBJ2-4 and V is TRBV6-2 or TRBV6-3; D not certain. Germline CDR1 and CDR2: MNHEY and SVGEGT. There are 14 residues in the CDR3. Trimming took 4 bases from V and 0 from J, leaving 7 bases between them. The CDR3 reads CASSSPLAKNIQYF. The CDR3 DNA follows: TGTGCCAGCAGTTCCCCTCTAGCCAAAAACATTCAGTACTTC.

The chain is built from TRBV10-3 and TRBJ1-6; maybe TRBD1 (5 bases). CDR3 length: 15 residues. V was cut by 0 bases and J by 7 bases, with 10 bases left in between. Per the germline V gene, CDR1 is ENHRY and CDR2 is SYGVKD. The CDR3 is CAISESGTGNSPLHF. The CDR3 region has the DNA TGTGCCATCAGTGAGTCGGGGACGGGAAATTCACCCCTCCACTTT.

The chain employs TRBV20-1 and TRBJ1-6, with D perhaps TRBD1 (5 bases). This CDR3 contains 14 residues. The V end was cut by 6 bases, the J end by 8 bases, with 17 bases between. The germline V gene has CDR1 DFQATT and CDR2 SNEGSKA (reference sequence). CDR3 region: CSALGRVWDSPLHF. As DNA, the CDR3 is TGCAGTGCGTTGGGCAGGGTTTGGGATTCACCCCTCCACTTT.

This clonotype was observed at least ten times. V usage is TRBV19 and J usage is TRBJ2-3; D may be TRBD2 (6 bases). CDR3 size: 20 residues. Germline assignment: CDR1 LNHDA and CDR2 SQIVND (reference sequence). The germline V and J ends were trimmed by 5 bases and 2 bases, with 29 bases remaining between them. The CDR3: CASSRGTSLRDGGDTDTQYF. The CDR3, as DNA: TGTGCCAGTAGTCGGGGCACCTCCTTGCGAGATGGCGGGGACACAGATACGCAGTATTTT.

This clonotype appeared many times. The V and J genes are TRBV29-1 and TRBJ1-2, with D tentatively TRBD1 (6 bases). Germline values: CDR1 SQVTM, CDR2 ANQGSEA. The V gene lost 1 base and the J gene lost 2 bases, with 11 bases spanning the gap. The CDR3 has 14 amino acids. The CDR3 DNA reads as TGCAGCGTTGAAGGGCAGGGGTTGAACTATGGCTACACCTTC. Translating gives CSVEGQGLNYGYTF.